Below are 12 T cell receptor beta chains sequenced from a single sample in a study of blood T cells in healthy people across ages (dated by TCRdb to the mid-2010s). Receptor libraries were prepared by 5' RACE. Reads for this sample came from an Illumina HiSeq 2500. A second PCR of roughly 7 to 11 cycles was performed with a sample-barcoded 5' primer and a J-beta primer mix. The raw public data were reprocessed by TCRdb itself: fastp quality trimming at Q25, MiXCR clonotype calling, in-frame beta chains only. Each entry merges the rows of one CDR3 protein and shows their most common DNA and genes. The sample table shows hundreds of thousands of distinct CDR3 sequences, and around 41% are seen once. The ten largest clones take up 25% to 35% of the sample. Sequencing input: blood. Receptors originate from a man aged 80 or over in good health.

This chain links TRBV20-1 with TRBJ2-2; the match to TRBD2 covers 9 bases. The CDR3 contains 14 residues. From germline, CDR1 is DFQATT and CDR2 SNEGSKA (reference sequence). The ends lost 5 bases at V and 1 base at J; junction bases unmatched: 2. CDR3 DNA sequence: TGCAGTGCTCTGACTAGCGGGAACACCGGGGAGCTGTTTTTT. Its translation is CSALTSGNTGELFF.

Notes on this clonotype: A read error is possible here, since a much larger clone lies one base away. The V gene is TRBV5-1, the J gene TRBJ1-2, with D unclear. This CDR3 spans 13 amino acids. Germline V gene data show CDR1 as SGHRS and CDR2 as YFSETQ. V was cut by 4 bases and J by 4 bases, with 11 bases left in between. CDR3 region: CASSVDGSYGYTF. DNA of the CDR3: TGCGCCAGCAGCGTGGATGGCAGCTATGGCTACACCTTC.

The V call is TRBV5-6, the J call TRBJ2-7; TRBD2 matches at 8 bases. Germline CDR1 and CDR2: SGHDT and YYEEEE. The CDR3 has 15 amino acids. The trim removed 1 base at V and 0 bases at J, leaving 3 bases unmatched. CDR3 in amino acids: CASSLLAGSSYEQYF. CDR3 nucleotide sequence: TGTGCCAGCAGCTTGCTAGCGGGTAGCTCCTACGAGCAGTACTTC.

This clonotype has only one observation. The chain's CDR3 is CASSPGGLNTGELFF. The CDR3 DNA reads as TGTGCCAGCAGTCCAGGGGGCTTGAACACCGGGGAGCTGTTTTTT. The chain links TRBV7-9 to TRBJ2-2; 8 bases agree with TRBD1. Per the germline V gene, CDR1 is SEHNR and CDR2 is FQNEAQ (reference sequence). V gave up 6 bases and J gave up 1 base; unmatched junction bases: 4. This CDR3 region has 15 residues. The full variable domain, rest sourced from reference TRBV7-9 and TRBJ2-2, is DTGVSQNPRHKITKRGQNVTFRCDPISEHNRLYWYRQTLGQGPEFLTYFQNEAQLEKSRLLSDRFSAERPKGSFSTLEIQRTEQGDSAMYLCASSPGGLNTGELFFGEGSRLTVL.

CDR3 coding DNA: TGTGCCAGTACGGGGGTGTACACTGAAGCTTTCTTT. Translated, it gives CASTGVYTEAFF. The chain joins TRBV19 to TRBJ1-1; a possible D gene is TRBD1 (5 bases). Germline values: CDR1 LNHDA, CDR2 SQIVND (reference sequence). CDR3 size: 12 residues. Trimming took off 7 bases at V and 3 bases at J, with 9 bases between the two ends.

The genes are TRBV27 and TRBJ1-1; D may be TRBD1 (6 bases). V lost 1 base and J lost 0, with 12 bases in between. In germline, CDR1 is MNHEY, CDR2 SMNVEV (reference sequence). This CDR3 region has 16 residues. CDR3: CASSLWGGGMNTEAFF. The CDR3 DNA reads TGTGCCAGCAGTTTATGGGGGGGCGGTATGAACACTGAAGCTTTCTTT.

This clonotype was observed a handful of times. The rearrangement joins TRBV14 to TRBJ2-3; 8 bases map to TRBD2. Germline V gene data show CDR1 as SGHDN and CDR2 as FVKESK. V trimming: 4 bases; J trimming: 5 bases; junction bases outside the gene matches: 5. This CDR3 contains 14 residues. This chain's CDR3 is CASSLGLAQDTQYF. As DNA, the CDR3 is TGTGCCAGCAGCCTAGGACTAGCACAAGATACGCAGTATTTT.

This sequence joins TRBV5-4 and TRBJ2-3; 12 bases are a match to TRBD2. Germline values: CDR1 SGHNT, CDR2 YYREEE (reference sequence). CDR3 length equals 16 residues. Trimming cost V 4 bases and J 2 bases; bases outside gene matches: 5. The CDR3 loop reads CASSPLAGGLTDTQYF. CDR3 nucleotide sequence: TGTGCCAGCAGCCCACTAGCGGGGGGACTCACAGATACGCAGTATTTT. Full variable domain (outside the CDR3, taken from reference TRBV5-4 and TRBJ2-3): ETGVTQSPTHLIKTRGQQVTLRCSSQSGHNTVSWYQQALGQGPQFIFQYYREEENGRGNFPPRFSGLQFPNYSSELNVNALELDDSALYLCASSPLAGGLTDTQYFGPGTRLTVL.

The V call is TRBV11-1, the J call TRBJ2-1; TRBD2 aligns across 15 bases. J was trimmed by 9 bases and V by 1 base; bases with no gene match: 28. CDR3 length equals 24 residues. The germline CDR1 and CDR2 sequences are SGHAT and FQDESV (reference sequence). CDR3 in amino acids: CASSLEGLDEYRPGTSGRYGEQFF. CDR3 sequence (DNA): TGTGCCAGCAGCTTAGAAGGTTTGGACGAATACAGGCCTGGGACTAGCGGGAGGTATGGTGAGCAGTTCTTC. Combining the CDR3 with reference TRBV11-1 and TRBJ2-1 gives the whole variable domain EAEVAQSPRYKITEKSQAVAFWCDPISGHATLYWYRQILGQGPELLVQFQDESVVDDSQLPKDRFSAERLKGVDSTLKIQPAELGDSAMYLCASSLEGLDEYRPGTSGRYGEQFFGPGTRLTVL.

The chain carries TRBV9 and TRBJ2-5; TRBD1 matches 7 bases. The end of the DNA fits TRBJ2-7 better, so the J call may be wrong. CDR3 length: 15 residues. Germline lookup yields CDR1 SGDLS and CDR2 YYNGEE. The CDR3 loop reads CASSVVAGGSREQYF. The CDR3 DNA sequence: TGTGCCAGCAGCGTAGTGGCAGGGGGATCCCGCGAGCAGTACTTC.

This rearrangement joins TRBV4-3 to TRBJ2-4, with 8 bases fitting TRBD2. The end of the DNA is better explained by TRBJ2-7, so the J call may be wrong. Germline CDR1 LGHNA, CDR2 YSLEER. This CDR3 has 17 amino acids. Written as DNA, the CDR3 is TGCGCCAGCAGCCATTCACGGGGGGGCGTTGTTGAGTACGAGCAGTACTTC. Residues: CASSHSRGGVVEYEQYF.

This chain uses TRBV6-6 with TRBJ1-4, with D hard to call. Germline assignment: CDR1 MNHNY and CDR2 SVGAGI (reference sequence). This CDR3 region has 16 residues. Trimming left V 6 bases short and J 0 bases short, with 14 bases between. The CDR3 sequence: CASRHQNRATNEKLFF. The DNA for the CDR3 is TGTGCCAGCAGACACCAAAACCGTGCAACTAATGAAAAACTGTTTTTT.